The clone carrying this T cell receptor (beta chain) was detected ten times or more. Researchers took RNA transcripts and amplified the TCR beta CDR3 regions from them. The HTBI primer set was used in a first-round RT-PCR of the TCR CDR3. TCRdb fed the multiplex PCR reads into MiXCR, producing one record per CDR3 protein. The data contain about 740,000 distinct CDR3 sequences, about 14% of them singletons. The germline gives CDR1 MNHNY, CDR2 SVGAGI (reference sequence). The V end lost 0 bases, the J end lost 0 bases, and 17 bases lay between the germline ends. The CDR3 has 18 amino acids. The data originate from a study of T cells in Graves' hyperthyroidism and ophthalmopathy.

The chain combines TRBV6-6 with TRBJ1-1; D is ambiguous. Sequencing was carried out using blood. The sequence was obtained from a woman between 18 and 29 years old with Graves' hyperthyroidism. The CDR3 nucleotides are TGTGCCAGCAGTTACTCAAGAAGTCGCGGATGGATGAACACTGAAGCTTTCTTT. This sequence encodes CASSYSRSRGWMNTEAFF.